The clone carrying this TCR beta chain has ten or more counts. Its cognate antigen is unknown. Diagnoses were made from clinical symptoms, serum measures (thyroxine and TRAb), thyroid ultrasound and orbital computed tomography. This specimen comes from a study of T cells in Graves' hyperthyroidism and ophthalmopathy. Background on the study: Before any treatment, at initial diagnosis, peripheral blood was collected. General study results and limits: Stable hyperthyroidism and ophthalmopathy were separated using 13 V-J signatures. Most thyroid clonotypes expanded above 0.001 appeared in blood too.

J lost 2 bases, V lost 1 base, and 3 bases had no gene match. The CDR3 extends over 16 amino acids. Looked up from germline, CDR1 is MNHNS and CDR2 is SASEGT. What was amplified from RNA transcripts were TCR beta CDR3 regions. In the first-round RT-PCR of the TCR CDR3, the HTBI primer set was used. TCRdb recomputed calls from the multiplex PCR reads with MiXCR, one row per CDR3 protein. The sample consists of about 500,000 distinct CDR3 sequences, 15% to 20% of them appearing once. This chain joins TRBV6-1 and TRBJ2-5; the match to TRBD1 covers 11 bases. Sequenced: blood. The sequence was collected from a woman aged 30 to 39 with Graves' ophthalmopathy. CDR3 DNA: TGTGCCAGCAGTGAAGGGACAGGGGGCCCTCAAGAGACCCAGTACTTC. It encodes CASSEGTGGPQETQYF.